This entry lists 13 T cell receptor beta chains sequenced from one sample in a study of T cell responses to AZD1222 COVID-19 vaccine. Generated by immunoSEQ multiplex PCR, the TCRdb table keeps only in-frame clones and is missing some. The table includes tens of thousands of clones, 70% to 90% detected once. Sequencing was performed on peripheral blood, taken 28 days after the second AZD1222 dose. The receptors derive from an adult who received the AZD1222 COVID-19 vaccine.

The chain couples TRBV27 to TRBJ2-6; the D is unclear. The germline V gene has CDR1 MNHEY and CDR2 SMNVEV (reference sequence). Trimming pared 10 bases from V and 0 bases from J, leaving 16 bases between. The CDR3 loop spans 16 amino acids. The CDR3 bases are TGTGCCACCAGAAACATTAGGTTCTCTGGGGCCAACGTCCTGACTTTC. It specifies CATRNIRFSGANVLTF.

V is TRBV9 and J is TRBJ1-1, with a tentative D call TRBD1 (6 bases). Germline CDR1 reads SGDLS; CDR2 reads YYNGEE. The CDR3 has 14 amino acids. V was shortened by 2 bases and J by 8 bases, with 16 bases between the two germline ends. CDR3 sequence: CASSVSGTPSEAFF. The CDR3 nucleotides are TGTGCCAGCAGCGTCTCCGGGACACCGTCAGAAGCTTTCTTT.

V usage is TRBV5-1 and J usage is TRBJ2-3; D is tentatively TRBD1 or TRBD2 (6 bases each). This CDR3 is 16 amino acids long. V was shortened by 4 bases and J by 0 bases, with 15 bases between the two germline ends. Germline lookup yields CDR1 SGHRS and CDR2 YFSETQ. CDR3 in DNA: TGCGCCAGCAGCCCCCGGGGGCAGACTAGCACAGATACGCAGTATTTT. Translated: CASSPRGQTSTDTQYF.

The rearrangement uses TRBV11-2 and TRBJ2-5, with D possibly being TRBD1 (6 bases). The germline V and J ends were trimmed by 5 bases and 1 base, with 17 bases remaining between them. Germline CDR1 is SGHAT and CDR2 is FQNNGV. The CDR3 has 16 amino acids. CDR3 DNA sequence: TGTGCCAGCAGCCCCTCTCGACAGGCCCCCCAAGAGACCCAGTACTTC. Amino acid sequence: CASSPSRQAPQETQYF.

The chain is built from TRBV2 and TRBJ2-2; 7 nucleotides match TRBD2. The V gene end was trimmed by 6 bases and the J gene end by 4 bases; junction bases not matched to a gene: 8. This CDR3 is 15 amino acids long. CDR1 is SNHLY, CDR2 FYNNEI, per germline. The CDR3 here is CASSPTSFGTGELFF. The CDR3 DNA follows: TGTGCCAGCAGCCCGACTAGCTTCGGCACCGGGGAGCTGTTTTTT. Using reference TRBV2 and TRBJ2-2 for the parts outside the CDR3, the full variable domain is EPEVTQTPSHQVTQMGQEVILRCVPISNHLYFYWYRQILGQKVEFLVSFYNNEISEKSEIFDDQFSVERPDGSNFTLKIRSTKLEDSAMYFCASSPTSFGTGELFFGEGSRLTVL.

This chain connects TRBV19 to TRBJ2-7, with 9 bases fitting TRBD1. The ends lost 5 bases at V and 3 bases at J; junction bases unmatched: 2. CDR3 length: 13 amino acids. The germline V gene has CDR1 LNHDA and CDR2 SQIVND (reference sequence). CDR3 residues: CASSLGQGYEQYF. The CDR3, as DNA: TGTGCCAGTAGTTTGGGACAGGGCTACGAGCAGTACTTC.

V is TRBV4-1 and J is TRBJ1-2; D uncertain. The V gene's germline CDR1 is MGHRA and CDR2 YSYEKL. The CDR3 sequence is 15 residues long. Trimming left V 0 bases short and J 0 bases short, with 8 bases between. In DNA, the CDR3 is TGCGCCAGCAGCCAAGAGGATCAAGCTAACTATGGCTACACCTTC. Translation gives CASSQEDQANYGYTF.

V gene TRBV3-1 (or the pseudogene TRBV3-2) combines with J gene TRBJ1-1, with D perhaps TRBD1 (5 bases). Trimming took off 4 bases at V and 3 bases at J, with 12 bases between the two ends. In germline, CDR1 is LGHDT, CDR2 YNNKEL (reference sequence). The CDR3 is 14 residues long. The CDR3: CASSRTLGDTEAFF. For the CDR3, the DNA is TGTGCCAGCAGCCGGACGCTAGGGGACACTGAAGCTTTCTTT.

This CDR3 reads CASSLDRAQGYTF. For the CDR3, the DNA is TGTGCCAGCAGTCTCGACAGGGCTCAGGGCTACACCTTC. The chain combines TRBV12-3 or TRBV12-4 with TRBJ1-2, with 7 bases fitting TRBD1. V dropped 5 bases and J dropped 8; count of bases not matched to a gene: 8. This CDR3 spans 13 amino acids.

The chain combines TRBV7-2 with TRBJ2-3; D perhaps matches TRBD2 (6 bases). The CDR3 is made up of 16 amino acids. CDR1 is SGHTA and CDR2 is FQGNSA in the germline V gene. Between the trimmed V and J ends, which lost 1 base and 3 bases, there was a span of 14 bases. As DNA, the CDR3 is TGTGCCAGCAGCTTAGTTCGGGGGATGGGGACAGATACGCAGTATTTT. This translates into CASSLVRGMGTDTQYF. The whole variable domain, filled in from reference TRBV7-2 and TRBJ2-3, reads GAGVSQSPSNKVTEKGKDVELRCDPISGHTALYWYRQSLGQGLEFLIYFQGNSAPDKSGLPSDRFSAERTGGSVSTLTIQRTQQEDSAVYLCASSLVRGMGTDTQYFGPGTRLTVL.

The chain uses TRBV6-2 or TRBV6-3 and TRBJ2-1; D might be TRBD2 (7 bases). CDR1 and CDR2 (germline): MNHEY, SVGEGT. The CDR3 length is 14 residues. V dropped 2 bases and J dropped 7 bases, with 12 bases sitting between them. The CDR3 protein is CASSYGGGLNEQFF. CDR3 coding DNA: TGTGCCAGCAGTTACGGGGGGGGCCTTAATGAGCAGTTCTTC.

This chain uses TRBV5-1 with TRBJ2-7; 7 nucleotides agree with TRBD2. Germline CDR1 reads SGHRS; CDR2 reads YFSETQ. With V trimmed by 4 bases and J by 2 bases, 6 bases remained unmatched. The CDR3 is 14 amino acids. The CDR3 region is CASSRWGGTYEQYF. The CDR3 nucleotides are TGCGCCAGCAGCCGTTGGGGGGGAACCTACGAGCAGTACTTC.

The DNA of the CDR3 is TGTGCCAGTACCACGACGCTCTATGGCTACACCTTC. This encodes CASTTTLYGYTF. V is TRBV6-5 and J is TRBJ1-2; no clear D. The CDR3 has 12 residues. Trimming left V 9 bases short and J 4 bases short, with 12 bases between. Germline V gene lookup returns CDR1 MNHEY and CDR2 SVGAGI.